This TCR beta chain is from a study of PD-1 blockade in classical Hodgkin lymphoma. On the study more broadly: Patients received nivolumab 3 mg/kg intravenously every 2 weeks. Whole-study findings and limits: Newly diagnosed patients had diversity similar to the baseline diversity of complete responders. Newly diagnosed patients had baseline TCR diversity that was reportedly lower than that of healthy donors.

Clones were read by immunoSEQ multiplex PCR, and TCRdb kept only the in-frame ones, dropping some. The sample records about 63,000 clones, 70% to 90% being singletons. All patients relapsed after autologous stem cell transplantation, and brentuximab vedotin exposure varied. For this clone: The antigen is not known.

This receptor was taken from a human donor with classical Hodgkin lymphoma. The material was peripheral blood mononuclear cells (PBMCs), obtained before the second cycle of nivolumab.

CDR3 DNA: TGTGCCAGTAGTATAGGTAGCGGGGGGGCTATTGGTGAGACCCAGTACTTC. Translating gives CASSIGSGGAIGETQYF. The chain links TRBV19 to TRBJ2-5; TRBD2 aligns across 11 bases. The V segment lost 1 base and the J segment 5 bases; nucleotides outside the gene matches: 9. CDR1 LNHDA and CDR2 SQIVND come from the germline V gene (reference sequence). The CDR3 spans 17 residues.